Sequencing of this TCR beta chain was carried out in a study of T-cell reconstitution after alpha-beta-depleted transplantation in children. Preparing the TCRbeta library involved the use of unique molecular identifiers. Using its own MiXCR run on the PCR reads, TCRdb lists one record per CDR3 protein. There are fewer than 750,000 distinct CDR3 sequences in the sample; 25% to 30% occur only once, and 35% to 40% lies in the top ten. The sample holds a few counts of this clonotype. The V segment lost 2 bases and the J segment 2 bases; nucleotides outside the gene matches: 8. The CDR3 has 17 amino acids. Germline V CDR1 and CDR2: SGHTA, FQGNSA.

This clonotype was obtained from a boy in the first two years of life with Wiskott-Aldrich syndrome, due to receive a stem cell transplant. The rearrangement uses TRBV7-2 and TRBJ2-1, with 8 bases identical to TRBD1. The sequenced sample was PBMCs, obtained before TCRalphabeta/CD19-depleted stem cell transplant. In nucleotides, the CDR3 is TGTGCCAGCAGCTTACGAAGGACAGGGAAAACCTACAATGAGCAGTTCTTC. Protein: CASSLRRTGKTYNEQFF. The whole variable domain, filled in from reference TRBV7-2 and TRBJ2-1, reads GAGVSQSPSNKVTEKGKDVELRCDPISGHTALYWYRQSLGQGLEFLIYFQGNSAPDKSGLPSDRFSAERTGGSVSTLTIQRTQQEDSAVYLCASSLRRTGKTYNEQFFGPGTRLTVL.